The 6 T cell receptor beta chains given below trace back to one sample, sequenced in a study of cytomegalovirus exposure and HLA in healthy donors. The PCR used 60 Vbeta and 13 Jbeta primers. The method was immunoSEQ multiplex PCR; TCRdb's version includes in-frame clones alone and lacks a portion of them. The repertoire consists of over 200,000 clones, with approximately 82% occurring once and the leading ten covering roughly 0.58%. Sequences were obtained from PBMCs. The receptors originated from a woman between 40 and 50 years old in good health and CMV-seronegative.

This chain links TRBV7-8 with TRBJ1-5; possibly TRBD1 for D (5 bases). The germline gives CDR1 SGHVS, CDR2 FQNEAQ. Trimming removed 2 bases at V and 3 bases at J, with 11 bases between. CDR3 length equals 15 residues. CDR3 sequence: CASSLLGRNNQPQHF. Written as DNA, the CDR3 is TGTGCCAGCAGCTTATTGGGGCGGAACAATCAGCCCCAGCATTTT.

V usage is TRBV11-2 and J usage is TRBJ1-2; maybe TRBD1 (6 bases). The CDR3 extends over 14 amino acids. V lost 5 bases and J lost 4, with 14 bases in between. Germline assignment: CDR1 SGHAT and CDR2 FQNNGV. In DNA, the CDR3 is TGTGCCAGCAGCCAACGGACAGCCGCCTATGGCTACACCTTC. Amino acid sequence: CASSQRTAAYGYTF.

This rearrangement joins TRBV4-3 to TRBJ2-1; a possible D gene is TRBD1 (5 bases). The germline V gene encodes CDR1 LGHNA and CDR2 YSLEER. The CDR3 is 14 amino acids. The V gene lost 0 bases and the J gene lost 7 bases, with 10 bases spanning the gap. CDR3 protein: CASSQEAKGNEQFF. CDR3 DNA sequence: TGCGCCAGCAGCCAAGAAGCCAAGGGGAATGAGCAGTTCTTC.

J is TRBJ1-5 and V is TRBV18; 11 nucleotides match TRBD1. Per the germline V gene, CDR1 is KGHSH and CDR2 is LQKENI. The CDR3 extends over 16 amino acids. Trimming removed 3 bases from V and 1 base from J; junction bases left unmatched: 2. CDR3 amino acids: CASSPGTGGSNQPQHF. CDR3 bases: TGTGCCAGCTCACCGGGGACAGGGGGAAGCAATCAGCCCCAGCATTTT.

This clone was picked up a small number of times. V gene TRBV5-1 combines with J gene TRBJ1-2; 12 positions match TRBD1. The CDR3 runs 16 residues. Germline V gene sequence: CDR1 SGHRS, CDR2 YFSETQ. J was trimmed by 8 bases and V by 4 bases; bases with no gene match: 12. The CDR3 here is CASSLRVGQGAVGYTF. The CDR3 DNA sequence: TGCGCCAGCAGCCTCCGAGTGGGACAGGGGGCTGTCGGCTACACCTTC.

The chain carries TRBV7-9 and TRBJ2-2, with D unclear. Trimming removed 2 bases at V and 5 bases at J, with 9 bases between. Germline V gene sequence: CDR1 SEHNR, CDR2 FQNEAQ (reference sequence). This CDR3 contains 14 residues. CDR3 residues: CASSLWATTGELFF. CDR3 nucleotide sequence: TGTGCCAGCAGCTTATGGGCTACAACCGGGGAGCTGTTTTTT.